This TCR beta chain originates from a study of CD8 T cells in ankylosing spondylitis. This clonotype came up many times. The antigen is not known. Study findings and constraints: Made up of about eight highly homologous variants, a TCR beta motif appeared characteristic of ankylosing spondylitis blood.

Scientists made TCR beta libraries using quantitative 5'-RACE with molecular barcodes. TCRdb analysed the 5' RACE reads with MiXCR anew, one entry per CDR3 protein. The repertoire has approximately 220,000 distinct CDR3 sequences, about 11% of them found once; the top ten carry roughly 23%. The germline V and J ends were trimmed by 5 bases and 5 bases, with 10 bases remaining between them. This CDR3 region has 13 residues. The source material was blood, either unsorted or a sorted T cell fraction (not recorded which). The rearrangement joins TRBV12-3 or TRBV12-4 to TRBJ1-5; D gene ambiguous. The origin of this receptor is a male donor with ankylosing spondylitis or in good health (not recorded which). This chain's CDR3 is CASSLGDDQPQHF. CDR3 nucleotide sequence: TGTGCCAGCAGTCTCGGGGATGATCAGCCCCAGCATTTT.